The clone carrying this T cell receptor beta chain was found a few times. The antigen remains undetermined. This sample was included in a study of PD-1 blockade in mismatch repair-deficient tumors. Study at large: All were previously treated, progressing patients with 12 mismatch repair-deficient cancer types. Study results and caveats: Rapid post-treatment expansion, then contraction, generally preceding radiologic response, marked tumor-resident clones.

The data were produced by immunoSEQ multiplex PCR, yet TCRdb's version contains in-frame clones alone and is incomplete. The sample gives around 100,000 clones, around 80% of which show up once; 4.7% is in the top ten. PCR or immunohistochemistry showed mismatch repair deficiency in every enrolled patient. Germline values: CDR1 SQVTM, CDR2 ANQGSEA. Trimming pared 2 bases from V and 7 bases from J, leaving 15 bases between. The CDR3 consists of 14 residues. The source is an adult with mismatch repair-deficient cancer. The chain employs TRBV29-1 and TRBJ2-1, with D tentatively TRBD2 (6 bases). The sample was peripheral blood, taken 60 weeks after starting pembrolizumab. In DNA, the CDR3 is TGCAGCGTTGAACTAGCGCAAAGAAGGAATGAGCAGTTCTTC. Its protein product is CSVELAQRRNEQFF.